This T cell receptor (beta chain) was obtained from a study of blood T cell repertoires in COVID-19. About the research overall: Specimens from acute and convalescent COVID-19 originated in the United States, Italy and Spain.

Per the original data handling: Quantification of nucleated cells was approximated via reference gene primer amplification. Clones were sequenced by immunoSEQ multiplex PCR, and TCRdb holds only the in-frame ones, with some missing. Clone size and the V and J calls come from that table; the DNA yielded D and trimming. The profile shows around 56,000 clones, approximately 79% of them singletons. This clone has a single count. Trimming left V 5 bases short and J 4 bases short, with 14 bases between. CDR1 and CDR2 (germline): LNHDA, SQIVND (reference sequence). There are 14 residues in the CDR3. This clonotype was sampled from a man between 60 and 75 years old with acute or convalescent COVID-19. Sequenced input: peripheral blood. This sequence joins TRBV19 and TRBJ1-1; D perhaps matches TRBD1 (6 bases). The CDR3 protein is CASSLGGQGTEAFF. In nucleotides, the CDR3 is TGTGCCAGTAGTCTCGGGGGGCAGGGCACTGAAGCTTTCTTT. Variable domain in full (rest from reference TRBV19 and TRBJ1-1): DGGITQSPKYLFRKEGQNVTLSCEQNLNHDAMYWYRQDPGQGLRLIYYSQIVNDFQKGDIAEGYSVSREKKESFPLTVTSAQKNPTAFYLCASSLGGQGTEAFFGQGTRLTVV.